Shown below are 17 T cell receptor beta chains from a single sample sequenced in a study of cytomegalovirus exposure and HLA in healthy donors. It was with 60 Vbeta and 13 Jbeta primers that the PCR ran. Only in-frame clones appear in the TCRdb table, and some are missing; sequencing was by immunoSEQ multiplex PCR. The table lists roughly 120,000 clones, 65% to 90% of them singletons. The sample comprised PBMCs. These receptors came from a male donor in good health and CMV-seropositive.

The gene calls are TRBV28 and TRBJ1-4, with TRBD1 matching over 9 bases. V gave up 6 bases and J gave up 7 bases; unmatched junction bases: 9. The CDR3 spans 15 residues. Germline CDR1 and CDR2: MDHEN and SYDVKM. The DNA for the CDR3 is TGTGCCAGCAGCTTACAGGGGGCGGACGGTGAAAAACTGTTTTTT. Protein sequence: CASSLQGADGEKLFF.

V gene TRBV7-2 combines with J gene TRBJ1-1; no reliable D call. The CDR3 contains 13 residues. V shed 7 bases and J shed 4 bases, with 13 bases lying between them. Germline V gives CDR1 SGHTA, CDR2 FQGNSA. The CDR3 here is CASTNTISTEAFF. The CDR3 region has the DNA TGTGCCAGCACCAATACCATTAGCACTGAAGCTTTCTTT.

CDR3 protein: CAWFLDRAGNTIYF. The CDR3, as DNA: TGTGCCTGGTTCCTCGACAGGGCCGGAAACACCATATATTTT. The chain carries TRBV30 and TRBJ1-3, with 7 bases lining up with TRBD1. The CDR3 loop spans 14 amino acids. Germline trimming cut 5 bases from V and 4 bases from J; bases unmatched to any gene: 8. The germline V gene encodes CDR1 GTSNPN and CDR2 SVGIG (reference sequence).

The chain carries TRBV30 and TRBJ2-7; TRBD1 agrees at 8 bases. The ends lost 1 base at V and 9 bases at J; junction bases unmatched: 8. The CDR3 consists of 13 residues. Per germline, CDR1 GTSNPN and CDR2 SVGIG (reference sequence). The CDR3 here is CAWSGPQTGGQYF. The CDR3 coding sequence is TGTGCCTGGAGTGGTCCGCAAACAGGGGGGCAGTACTTC.

The chain is built from TRBV5-4 and TRBJ2-2; 8 bases are shared with TRBD1. This CDR3 has 16 residues. The V and J ends lost 4 bases and 2 bases, in that order; junction bases with no gene match: 7. The germline V gene encodes CDR1 SGHNT and CDR2 YYREEE (reference sequence). CDR3 residues: CASSKDRGLNTGELFF. The CDR3 DNA reads TGTGCCAGCAGCAAAGACAGGGGCCTCAACACCGGGGAGCTGTTTTTT. Filled out from reference TRBV5-4 and TRBJ2-2, the complete variable domain reads ETGVTQSPTHLIKTRGQQVTLRCSSQSGHNTVSWYQQALGQGPQFIFQYYREEENGRGNFPPRFSGLQFPNYSSELNVNALELDDSALYLCASSKDRGLNTGELFFGEGSRLTVL.

This chain links TRBV2 with TRBJ1-6, with D uncertain. Germline values: CDR1 SNHLY, CDR2 FYNNEI. There are 12 residues in the CDR3. V shed 7 bases and J shed 14 bases, with 15 bases lying between them. CDR3 sequence reads: CASTLTLLTLHF. The CDR3, as DNA: TGTGCCAGCACCCTGACTCTTCTCACCCTCCACTTT.

This clone occurred once. The CDR3 loop is CASSQDKGPGESNQPQHF. DNA for the CDR3: TGTGCCAGCAGCCAAGATAAGGGTCCGGGGGAAAGCAATCAGCCCCAGCATTTT. The chain links TRBV4-2 to TRBJ1-5; D may be TRBD1 (5 bases). V lost 0 bases and J lost 1, with 16 bases in between. Germline lookup yields CDR1 LGHNA and CDR2 YNFKEQ. CDR3 length: 18 residues.

In DNA, the CDR3 is TGTGCCACCAGCACGCCCGGGACTAGCGGGAGTCGGGTGCAGTTCTTC. It translates to CATSTPGTSGSRVQFF. The chain uses TRBV15 and TRBJ2-1; 14 positions match TRBD2. The germline V gene has CDR1 LNHNV and CDR2 YYDKDF (reference sequence). The CDR3 sequence is 16 residues long. The V segment lost 4 bases and the J segment 12 bases; nucleotides outside the gene matches: 11. Supplemented by reference TRBV15 and TRBJ2-1, the full variable domain reads DAMVIQNPRYQVTQFGKPVTLSCSQTLNHNVMYWYQQKSSQAPKLLFHYYDKDFNNEADTPDNFQSRRPNTSFCFLDIRSPGLGDTAMYLCATSTPGTSGSRVQFFGPGTRLTVL.

This chain links TRBV20-1 with TRBJ2-1, with D hard to call. There are 11 residues in the CDR3. Trimming stripped 7 bases from V and 8 bases from J, with 12 bases between. From germline, CDR1 is DFQATT and CDR2 SNEGSKA (reference sequence). In nucleotides, the CDR3 is TGCAGTGTGGTGGTAGTGGATGAGCAGTTCTTC. Amino acid sequence: CSVVVVDEQFF.

As DNA, the CDR3 is TGTGCCAGCAGCTTATCGACTAGCGGGGGGTCTGGGGCCAACGTCCTGACTTTC. It encodes CASSLSTSGGSGANVLTF. The chain combines TRBV7-8 with TRBJ2-6; 13 nucleotides align to TRBD2. The germline CDR1 and CDR2 sequences are SGHVS and FQNEAQ. This CDR3 spans 18 amino acids. V shed 2 bases and J 1 base; nucleotides not matched to a gene: 2.

This clone is a singleton in its sample. This chain uses TRBV27 with TRBJ1-1; D is unresolved. The CDR3 extends over 12 amino acids. Germline CDR1 reads MNHEY; CDR2 reads SMNVEV (reference sequence). Trimming left V 4 bases short and J 1 base short, with 4 bases between. DNA of the CDR3: TGTGCCAGCAGTTCTCCGAACACTGAAGCTTTCTTT. Translating it yields CASSSPNTEAFF.

The rearrangement links TRBV19 to TRBJ1-1; D possibly corresponds to TRBD1 (6 bases). V gave up 6 bases and J gave up 7 bases, with 12 bases separating them. CDR1 and CDR2 from the germline V gene are LNHDA and SQIVND (reference sequence). This CDR3 contains 12 residues. The CDR3 sequence: CASRRRGGEAFF. The CDR3 coding sequence is TGTGCCAGTAGAAGGAGGGGGGGTGAAGCTTTCTTT. The variable domain in full, with the rest retrieved from reference TRBV19 and TRBJ1-1, is DGGITQSPKYLFRKEGQNVTLSCEQNLNHDAMYWYRQDPGQGLRLIYYSQIVNDFQKGDIAEGYSVSREKKESFPLTVTSAQKNPTAFYLCASRRRGGEAFFGQGTRLTVV.

The rearrangement joins TRBV6-6 to TRBJ2-1; D remains ambiguous. Looked up from germline, CDR1 is MNHNY and CDR2 is SVGAGI (reference sequence). Between the trimmed V and J ends, which lost 6 bases and 5 bases, there was a span of 11 bases. The CDR3 spans 13 residues. CDR3 sequence reads: CASSPDQDNEQFF. The CDR3 DNA reads as TGTGCCAGCAGCCCAGACCAGGACAATGAGCAGTTCTTC.

The chain employs TRBV28 and TRBJ2-2, with D possibly TRBD1 on 6 matching bases. The V gene's germline CDR1 is MDHEN and CDR2 SYDVKM. Trimming took 7 bases from V and 2 from J, leaving 20 bases between them. The CDR3 length is 17 residues. CDR3 region: CASTTEYGQLNTGELFF. The CDR3 nucleotides are TGTGCCAGCACCACAGAATATGGACAGCTTAACACCGGGGAGCTGTTTTTT.

V is TRBV28 and J is TRBJ2-2, with D possibly matching TRBD1 (6 bases). The V gene's germline CDR1 is MDHEN and CDR2 SYDVKM. This CDR3 comprises 16 residues. Trimming pared 4 bases from V and 2 bases from J, leaving 14 bases between. The CDR3 spells CASSSTGLINTGELFF. CDR3 nucleotide sequence: TGTGCCAGCAGTTCGACAGGACTGATTAACACCGGGGAGCTGTTTTTT.

In this sample, this clone turned up once. V and J are TRBV29-1 and TRBJ2-7, with no clear D. From germline, CDR1 is SQVTM and CDR2 ANQGSEA. The V and J ends lost 4 bases and 0 bases respectively, with 10 bases between them. The CDR3 covers 13 residues. The CDR3 region has the DNA TGCAGCGTTGCTAGTATAAGCTCCTACGAGCAGTACTTC. Translating it yields CSVASISSYEQYF.

The table lists this clone with a count of one. The gene calls are TRBV10-3 and TRBJ2-7, with TRBD2 matching 11 bases. Germline lookup yields CDR1 ENHRY and CDR2 SYGVKD. The CDR3 has 15 residues. J gave up 4 bases and V 5 bases, and 7 bases lay outside the gene matches. This chain's CDR3 is CAISNVGLAAYEQYF. The CDR3 DNA is TGTGCCATCAGTAACGTGGGACTAGCGGCTTACGAGCAGTACTTC.